The 22 T cell receptor beta chains below were found in one sample sequenced in a study of T-cell reconstitution after alpha-beta-depleted transplantation in children. Preparation of the TCRbeta library was carried out with unique molecular identifiers. TCRdb called the PCR reads again in MiXCR, with one record for every CDR3 protein. The table lists about 370,000 distinct CDR3 sequences, about 20% of them singletons. Specimen: PBMCs from the stem cell graft donor, collected from the stem cell graft. The receptors here all came from a human donor who donated a stem cell graft to a child with acute myeloid leukemia.

A remark on this clonotype: A much larger clone lies a single base off, so this may be a read error. The chain uses TRBV12-3 or TRBV12-4 and TRBJ1-5; D is uncertain. CDR3 size: 13 residues. V lost 10 bases to trimming and J lost 1 base, with 11 bases between them. CDR3 protein: CAIRLGSNQPQHF. In nucleotides, the CDR3 is TGTGCCATCAGATTAGGAAGCAATCAGCCCCAGCATTTT.

A few counts support this clonotype. This chain uses TRBV28 with TRBJ2-3; 11 bases match TRBD2. Losses at the gene ends were 3 bases for V and 6 bases for J; bases not matched to a gene: 17. Germline CDR1 reads MDHEN; CDR2 reads SYDVKM. The CDR3 totals 19 residues. In nucleotides, the CDR3 is TGTGCCAGCAGTTTTCCCTCAACGCCATCGACTAGCGGGACCGATACGCAGTATTTT. Amino acid sequence: CASSFPSTPSTSGTDTQYF.

This sequence joins TRBV6-1 and TRBJ2-7; D is possibly TRBD2 (5 bases). The CDR3 sequence is 14 residues long. Trimming removed 6 bases at V and 6 bases at J, with 18 bases between. Germline V CDR1 and CDR2: MNHNS, SASEGT. The CDR3 DNA reads as TGTGCCAGCAGGCCGGACTCGAAAATTCTCGAGCAGTACTTC. Encoded protein: CASRPDSKILEQYF.

V and J are TRBV28 and TRBJ2-5; 12 bases align to TRBD2. The CDR3 length is 16 residues. J gave up 2 bases and V 6 bases, and 7 bases lay outside the gene matches. The germline V gene encodes CDR1 MDHEN and CDR2 SYDVKM. CDR3: CASSRMTSGRQETQYF. In nucleotides, the CDR3 is TGTGCCAGCAGCCGAATGACTAGCGGGAGACAAGAGACCCAGTACTTC.

This clonotype appeared a single time. The V gene is TRBV5-1, the J gene TRBJ2-2; D is ambiguous. Between the trimmed V and J ends, which lost 0 bases and 1 base, there was a span of 10 bases. CDR3 size: 16 residues. Germline values: CDR1 SGHRS, CDR2 YFSETQ. The CDR3 sequence is CASSLAAGRNTGELFF. CDR3 nucleotides: TGCGCCAGCAGCTTGGCTGCCGGGCGGAACACCGGGGAGCTGTTTTTT.

J is TRBJ2-3 and V is TRBV12-3 or TRBV12-4; D is ambiguous. V dropped 4 bases and J dropped 9 bases, with 11 bases sitting between them. The CDR3 covers 12 residues. The CDR3 bases are TGTGCCAGCAGTTCCCCCAAGGCGACGCAGTATTTT. Translation: CASSSPKATQYF.

This clonotype was seen many times. V and J are TRBV10-3 and TRBJ2-7; tentatively, D is TRBD1 or TRBD2 (5 bases each). Germline-derived CDR1 and CDR2 are ENHRY and SYGVKD. The CDR3 has 15 amino acids. Trimming took 0 bases from V and 6 from J, leaving 15 bases between them. The CDR3 protein is CAISESRGTGGEQYF. The CDR3 nucleotides read TGTGCCATCAGTGAGTCGAGAGGGACGGGTGGCGAGCAGTACTTC.

This clonotype has just a few counts. The chain employs TRBV20-1 and TRBJ2-3, with 10 bases aligning to TRBD2. Per the germline V gene, CDR1 is DFQATT and CDR2 is SNEGSKA (reference sequence). The CDR3 runs 14 residues. The J segment lost 3 bases and the V segment lost 6 bases, leaving 6 bases of the junction unmatched. This CDR3 is CSAKLAGRTDTQYF. In DNA form, the CDR3 reads TGCAGTGCCAAACTAGCGGGAAGAACAGATACGCAGTATTTT.

V and J are TRBV12-3 or TRBV12-4 and TRBJ2-5, with no clear D. The CDR3 contains 14 residues. The V gene lost 1 base and the J gene lost 1 base, with 7 bases spanning the gap. CDR3 nucleotide sequence: TGTGCCAGCAGTTTAGGTGGAATCCAAGAGACCCAGTACTTC. It is translated as CASSLGGIQETQYF.

The V call is TRBV3-1, the J call TRBJ2-5; D gene uncertain. Trimming shortened V by 3 bases and J by 5 bases, and 4 bases separated the two germline ends. The CDR3 consists of 11 residues. The germline gives CDR1 LGHDT, CDR2 YNNKEL (reference sequence). CDR3 sequence (DNA): TGTGCCAGCAGCCATGTGGAGACCCAGTACTTC. Its protein is CASSHVETQYF.

The chain couples TRBV7-9 to TRBJ2-1; D might be TRBD2 (7 bases). Germline-derived CDR1 and CDR2 are SEHNR and FQNEAQ (reference sequence). The V and J ends lost 0 bases and 12 bases respectively, with 15 bases between them. CDR3 length equals 14 residues. The CDR3 spells CASSLASGGLGQFF. The DNA for the CDR3 is TGTGCCAGCAGCTTAGCGTCCGGGGGGCTCGGGCAGTTCTTC.

In its sample, this clonotype was seen many times. The CDR3 DNA follows: TGTGCCAGCACCCAGTCCTTGGCGAACACTGAAGCTTTCTTT. It codes for CASTQSLANTEAFF. The rearrangement links TRBV6-1 to TRBJ1-1; D uncertain. Deletions cut 7 bases from V and 1 base from J, with 13 bases between. The CDR3 has 14 amino acids. CDR1 MNHNS and CDR2 SASEGT come from the germline V gene.

CDR3: CASSFGASDTQYF. In DNA, the CDR3 is TGTGCCAGCAGTTTCGGGGCATCAGATACGCAGTATTTT. V is TRBV27 and J is TRBJ2-3; D could derive from TRBD1 or TRBD2 (5 bases each). V lost 3 bases and J 4 bases, leaving 8 bases between the germline ends. CDR3 length: 13 amino acids. CDR1 and CDR2 from the germline V gene are MNHEY and SMNVEV (reference sequence).

This clonotype was counted ten times or more. J is TRBJ2-7 and V is TRBV20-1, with D uncertain. Germline V gives CDR1 DFQATT, CDR2 SNEGSKA (reference sequence). The CDR3 length is 13 residues. V gave up 1 base and J gave up 3 bases, with 10 bases separating them. The CDR3 here is CSARADLNYEQYF. The CDR3 nucleotides are TGCAGTGCTAGAGCCGATTTGAACTACGAGCAGTACTTC.

This clonotype came up a few times. The CDR3 region has the DNA TGTGCCAGCAGAGGACAGTCCTACTCTGGAAACACCATATATTTT. It is translated as CASRGQSYSGNTIYF. This chain joins TRBV12-3 or TRBV12-4 and TRBJ1-3, with a tentative D call TRBD1 (6 bases). The CDR3 runs to 15 residues. V gave up 6 bases and J gave up 0 bases, with 12 bases separating them.

This clonotype occurred a few times. The V call is TRBV20-1, the J call TRBJ1-1; D is unresolved. The CDR3 is 13 residues long. The germline V and J ends were trimmed by 6 bases and 1 base, with 12 bases remaining between them. Germline V gene sequence: CDR1 DFQATT, CDR2 SNEGSKA (reference sequence). This CDR3 is CSAPAAGNTEAFF. The CDR3 DNA follows: TGCAGTGCCCCCGCGGCAGGGAACACTGAAGCTTTCTTT.

This clonotype was seen a few times. The chain is built from TRBV5-1 and TRBJ1-1; the D gene is possibly TRBD1 (6 bases). The germline V and J ends were trimmed by 0 bases and 5 bases, with 11 bases remaining between them. The CDR3 runs 14 residues. Germline V CDR1 and CDR2: SGHRS, YFSETQ. The CDR3 DNA reads TGCGCCAGCAGCTTGGCCACAGGGAGGACTGAAGCTTTCTTT. Its protein is CASSLATGRTEAFF.

The chain recombines TRBV7-6 with TRBJ2-7, with D tentatively TRBD1 (6 bases). The CDR3 is 17 amino acids. V lost 5 bases and J 0 bases, leaving 20 bases between the germline ends. Germline CDR1 SGHVS, CDR2 FNYEAQ. The CDR3 DNA reads TGTGCCAGCAGCCCTAATCCCGACCAGGGGCCCTCCTACGAGCAGTACTTC. It encodes CASSPNPDQGPSYEQYF.

V gene TRBV28 combines with J gene TRBJ2-7, with 13 bases lining up with TRBD2. With V trimmed by 2 bases and J by 5 bases, 9 bases remained unmatched. Germline V CDR1 and CDR2: MDHEN, SYDVKM. CDR3 length equals 17 residues. The CDR3 DNA is TGTGCCAGCAGTTTAATCCTCACTAGCGGGAGGGCCCACGAGCAGTACTTC. It is translated as CASSLILTSGRAHEQYF.

The rearrangement uses TRBV12-3 or TRBV12-4 and TRBJ1-6; 7 positions match TRBD1. The CDR3 covers 15 residues. J lost 8 bases, V lost 2 bases, and 6 bases had no gene match. CDR3 coding DNA: TGTGCCAGCAGTTTAAGGCAGGGGGTTTATTCACCCCTCCACTTT. It yields the protein CASSLRQGVYSPLHF.

Only a few counts were recorded for this clonotype. The chain joins TRBV6-4 to TRBJ1-1; TRBD1 might be the D (5 bases). Germline values: CDR1 MRHNA, CDR2 SNTAGT. This CDR3 has 15 residues. V was shortened by 3 bases and J by 1 base, with 12 bases between the two germline ends. The DNA for the CDR3 is TGTGCCAGCAGTGAGTCGGGGGGATCGAACACTGAAGCTTTCTTT. This translates into CASSESGGSNTEAFF.

This clonotype was recorded many times. The V and J genes are TRBV20-1 and TRBJ1-2; D may be TRBD1 (6 bases). This CDR3 contains 14 residues. Looked up from germline, CDR1 is DFQATT and CDR2 is SNEGSKA (reference sequence). CDR3: CRGGQGSRSDGYTF. In nucleotides, the CDR3 is TGCAGGGGGGGGCAGGGATCTCGGTCGGATGGCTACACCTTC.